The 24 T cell receptor beta chains below come from one sample, sequenced in a study of T cells after yellow fever vaccination. TCRdb ran MiXCR on the 5' RACE reads and lists one entry per CDR3 protein. The sample lists some 240,000 distinct CDR3 sequences, about 5% occurring once. Here the sequenced sample was CD4+ T cells sorted from PBMCs, taken on the day of the yellow fever booster vaccination. The source of these receptors is a man between 18 and 35 years old who received the YFV17D yellow fever vaccine.

This clonotype was seen only a few times. The gene calls are TRBV10-3 and TRBJ1-1; 9 bases map to TRBD1. The germline CDR1 and CDR2 sequences are ENHRY and SYGVKD. CDR3 length equals 14 residues. V gave up 4 bases and J gave up 5 bases; unmatched junction bases: 5. The CDR3, as DNA: TGTGCCATCAGTGTCCGACAGGGGGATACTGAAGCTTTCTTT. It translates to CAISVRQGDTEAFF.

This clonotype was counted ten times or more. The V and J genes are TRBV5-1 and TRBJ2-1; 7 bases are shared with TRBD2. Germline CDR1 and CDR2: SGHRS and YFSETQ. Trimming at V came to 0 bases and at J to 4 bases, leaving 7 bases not matched to a gene. The CDR3 has 16 amino acids. As DNA, the CDR3 is TGCGCCAGCAGCTTGGTTGGCGGGGGAAAATACAATGAGCAGTTCTTC. Translating it yields CASSLVGGGKYNEQFF.

This clonotype was picked up many times. This chain's CDR3 is CASSPETLAVITGELFF. CDR3 DNA sequence: TGTGCCAGCAGCCCAGAAACACTAGCGGTCATCACCGGGGAGCTGTTTTTT. This chain uses TRBV4-2 with TRBJ2-2; 8 positions match TRBD2. The CDR3 totals 17 residues. The J segment lost 4 bases and the V segment lost 4 bases, leaving 11 bases of the junction unmatched. Germline CDR1 is LGHNA and CDR2 is YNFKEQ.

Many counts were recorded for this clonotype. The genes are TRBV15 and TRBJ2-7; D uncertain. The CDR3 has 13 residues. The V and J ends lost 2 bases and 6 bases respectively, with 11 bases between them. The germline CDR1 and CDR2 sequences are LNHNV and YYDKDF (reference sequence). The CDR3 DNA reads TGTGCCACCAGCAGACAGTACCAGAGCGAGCAGTACGTC. It specifies CATSRQYQSEQYV.

The table lists this clonotype with a few counts. The chain carries TRBV6-2 or TRBV6-3 and TRBJ1-1; 10 nucleotides match TRBD1. The trim removed 6 bases at V and 7 bases at J, leaving 8 bases unmatched. CDR3 length: 14 amino acids. Per the germline V gene, CDR1 is MNHEY and CDR2 is SVGEGT. The CDR3 region has the DNA TGTGCCAGCAGCGCGACAGGGGGCAAAGGTGAAGCTTTCTTT. It yields the protein CASSATGGKGEAFF.

This chain connects TRBV6-2 or TRBV6-3 to TRBJ2-5; 7 bases agree with TRBD1. Germline CDR1 MNHEY, CDR2 SVGEGT. The V and J ends lost 3 bases and 6 bases, in that order; junction bases with no gene match: 4. The CDR3 contains 13 residues. The CDR3 spells CASSYRQGKTQYF. The DNA for the CDR3 is TGTGCCAGCAGTTATAGACAGGGAAAGACCCAGTACTTC.

This clonotype was seen ten or more times. The rearrangement links TRBV11-2 to TRBJ1-2; D is possibly TRBD1 (5 bases). This CDR3 contains 15 residues. V gave up 3 bases and J gave up 7 bases, with 18 bases separating them. Germline V gene data show CDR1 as SGHAT and CDR2 as FQNNGV. The CDR3 sequence: CASSFGAEGKVGYTF. The CDR3 DNA follows: TGTGCCAGCAGCTTCGGGGCGGAGGGCAAAGTTGGCTACACCTTC.

The gene calls are TRBV9 and TRBJ2-2; no reliable D call. V lost 3 bases and J lost 7, with 10 bases in between. The CDR3 has 13 amino acids. Per the germline V gene, CDR1 is SGDLS and CDR2 is YYNGEE. The CDR3 sequence: CASSGPPGGELFF. The DNA for the CDR3 is TGTGCCAGCAGCGGCCCACCCGGCGGGGAGCTGTTTTTT.

This clonotype was picked up a small number of times. This rearrangement joins TRBV27 to TRBJ2-7; 13 nucleotides line up with TRBD2. Germline trimming cut 4 bases from V and 2 bases from J; bases unmatched to any gene: 2. This CDR3 spans 15 amino acids. Looked up from germline, CDR1 is MNHEY and CDR2 is SMNVEV (reference sequence). For the CDR3, the DNA is TGTGCCAGCAGTTGGGGGACTAGCGGGGCCTACGAGCAGTACGTC. It encodes CASSWGTSGAYEQYV.

This rearrangement joins TRBV6-2 or TRBV6-3 to TRBJ2-2; D is uncertain. The V end was cut by 0 bases, the J end by 2 bases, with 7 bases between. CDR1 is MNHEY, CDR2 SVGEGT, per germline. This CDR3 contains 15 residues. As DNA, the CDR3 is TGTGCCAGCAGTTACTCTCCACTTAACACCGGGGAGCTGTTTTTT. Its protein product is CASSYSPLNTGELFF.

This clonotype was picked up many times. V usage is TRBV10-3 and J usage is TRBJ2-7; D is possibly TRBD1 or TRBD2 (5 bases each). The CDR3 is 13 residues long. Trimming left V 6 bases short and J 2 bases short, with 11 bases between. Germline CDR1 ENHRY, CDR2 SYGVKD. The CDR3 protein is CAIRGDGAYEQYV. In nucleotides, the CDR3 is TGTGCCATCAGGGGGGACGGGGCCTACGAGCAGTACGTC.

V and J are TRBV12-3 or TRBV12-4 and TRBJ2-2, with D possibly matching TRBD1 (6 bases). The germline V and J ends were trimmed by 6 bases and 4 bases, with 21 bases remaining between them. There are 17 residues in the CDR3. This chain's CDR3 is CASSPRAGVGVTGELFF. CDR3 coding DNA: TGTGCCAGCAGCCCCCGGGCAGGGGTGGGGGTCACCGGGGAGCTGTTTTTT.

V gene TRBV5-1 combines with J gene TRBJ1-4; the match to TRBD1 covers 9 bases. Germline assignment: CDR1 SGHRS and CDR2 YFSETQ. V lost 2 bases to trimming and J lost 8 bases; unmatched junction nucleotides: 10. This CDR3 contains 16 residues. The CDR3 here is CASSFPGTGTPEKLFF. CDR3 sequence (DNA): TGCGCCAGCAGCTTTCCGGGGACAGGGACCCCGGAAAAACTGTTTTTT. The full variable domain, its missing parts supplied by reference TRBV5-1 and TRBJ1-4, is KAGVTQTPRYLIKTRGQQVTLSCSPISGHRSVSWYQQTPGQGLQFLFEYFSETQRNKGNFPGRFSGRQFSNSRSEMNVSTLELGDSALYLCASSFPGTGTPEKLFFGSGTQLSVL.

The chain links TRBV20-1 to TRBJ1-6; 9 nucleotides line up with TRBD1. CDR1 is DFQATT, CDR2 SNEGSKA, per germline (reference sequence). The CDR3 runs 13 residues. V was pared by 5 bases and J by 10 bases, with 6 bases of the junction left unmatched. The CDR3 DNA reads TGCAGTGCTCTACAGGGGGCTGGCTCACCCCTCCACTTT. As protein: CSALQGAGSPLHF.

This clonotype was seen a handful of times. The genes are TRBV3-1 and TRBJ1-1; D may be TRBD1 (6 bases). Germline values: CDR1 LGHDT, CDR2 YNNKEL (reference sequence). Trimming shortened V by 0 bases and J by 9 bases, and 11 bases separated the two germline ends. This CDR3 is 13 amino acids long. This CDR3 is CASSQEQGGKAFF. The DNA of the CDR3 is TGTGCCAGCAGCCAAGAACAGGGAGGAAAAGCTTTCTTT.

This clonotype was counted ten times or more. The CDR3 here is CASSGRVRTGELFF. DNA of the CDR3: TGTGCCAGTAGCGGCAGGGTACGCACCGGGGAGCTGTTTTTT. The genes are TRBV19 and TRBJ2-2; tentatively, D is TRBD1 (5 bases). Trimming stripped 6 bases from V and 4 bases from J, with 12 bases between. The CDR3 runs 14 residues. Germline V gene data show CDR1 as LNHDA and CDR2 as SQIVND (reference sequence).

This clonotype has a handful of counts. The chain couples TRBV19 to TRBJ1-2; D is unresolved. This CDR3 has 14 amino acids. Trimming stripped 1 base from V and 7 bases from J, with 13 bases between. The germline V gene has CDR1 LNHDA and CDR2 SQIVND (reference sequence). Written as DNA, the CDR3 is TGTGCCAGTAGTATAGTCGGTACAGAGGTTGGCTACACCTTC. It is translated as CASSIVGTEVGYTF.

This clonotype was found many times. J is TRBJ2-3 and V is TRBV7-9, with 9 bases fitting TRBD2. The CDR3 loop spans 15 amino acids. The V gene end was trimmed by 3 bases and the J gene end by 1 base; junction bases not matched to a gene: 2. Germline CDR1 SEHNR, CDR2 FQNEAQ (reference sequence). In DNA, the CDR3 is TGTGCCAGCAGCTTCTCTAGCGGGGGCACAGATACGCAGTATTTT. Its protein product is CASSFSSGGTDTQYF.

In its sample, this clonotype was seen many times. V usage is TRBV20-1 and J usage is TRBJ1-3, with a possible D match to TRBD1 (5 bases). Trimming removed 0 bases at V and 7 bases at J, with 13 bases between. CDR1 is DFQATT, CDR2 SNEGSKA, per germline (reference sequence). The length of the CDR3 is 14 residues. The CDR3 DNA is TGCAGTGCTAGAGATGCAGGAGGGGTTAACACCATATATTTT. Translated, it gives CSARDAGGVNTIYF.

This clonotype occurred many times. The chain carries TRBV7-9 and TRBJ2-3; D is unclear. Between the trimmed V and J ends, which lost 3 bases and 1 base, there was a span of 11 bases. Germline loops: CDR1 SEHNR, CDR2 FQNEAQ (reference sequence). The CDR3 contains 15 residues. For the CDR3, the DNA is TGTGCCAGCAGCTTTTCTACTGGGGGCACAGATACGCAGTATTTT. Encoded protein: CASSFSTGGTDTQYF.

Only a few counts were recorded for this clonotype. The genes are TRBV5-1 and TRBJ2-1, with D perhaps matching TRBD1 (5 bases). CDR1 and CDR2 from the germline V gene are SGHRS and YFSETQ. V lost 0 bases and J 4 bases, leaving 14 bases between the germline ends. CDR3 size: 16 residues. The CDR3 coding sequence is TGCGCCAGCAGCTTGGCCTCGCCAGGGCCTTACAATGAGCAGTTCTTC. Its protein product is CASSLASPGPYNEQFF.

This clonotype was detected ten times or more. J is TRBJ2-3 and V is TRBV6-5; perhaps TRBD1 as D (6 bases). CDR1 and CDR2 (germline): MNHEY, SVGAGI. The length of the CDR3 is 16 residues. V was trimmed by 6 bases and J by 0 bases, leaving 16 bases between them. In nucleotides, the CDR3 is TGTGCCAGCAGGAGACAGGCCCCCTCCAGCACAGATACGCAGTATTTT. This gives the protein CASRRQAPSSTDTQYF.

This clonotype was detected ten times or more. This rearrangement joins TRBV5-1 to TRBJ1-5; D might be TRBD1 (5 bases). The CDR3 has 15 residues. Trimming took 0 bases from V and 6 from J, leaving 13 bases between them. Germline V lookup: CDR1 SGHRS, CDR2 YFSETQ. CDR3 amino acids: CASSLAGDAGQPQHF. DNA for the CDR3: TGCGCCAGCAGCTTGGCCGGGGACGCGGGTCAGCCCCAGCATTTT. Combining the CDR3 with reference TRBV5-1 and TRBJ1-5 gives the whole variable domain KAGVTQTPRYLIKTRGQQVTLSCSPISGHRSVSWYQQTPGQGLQFLFEYFSETQRNKGNFPGRFSGRQFSNSRSEMNVSTLELGDSALYLCASSLAGDAGQPQHFGDGTRLSIL.

This rearrangement joins TRBV7-9 to TRBJ2-7; D is unresolved. The CDR3 extends over 13 amino acids. The V gene lost 4 bases and the J gene lost 12 bases, with 19 bases spanning the gap. CDR1 and CDR2 (germline): SEHNR, FQNEAQ (reference sequence). For the CDR3, the DNA is TGTGCCAGCAGCTCCCGGCTTGCAGACCCTTGGTACTTC. Its protein product is CASSSRLADPWYF.